This is a list of T cell receptor beta chains from one sample in a study of response to subunit inactivated influenza vaccine. TCRdb re-derived calls from the RT-PCR reads in MiXCR, one entry per CDR3 protein. Of around 790,000 distinct CDR3 sequences in the sample, 21% were seen once. The sequencing used PBMCs from blood, collected about 5 days after vaccination. These receptors were collected from a man aged 50 or older who received an inactivated influenza vaccine. CDR3s include the opening cysteine and the closing phenylalanine or tryptophan. A D gene is named only where the DNA matches it firmly. The listing skips clone size in some rows; elsewhere it reads once, few, many or a size class.

-,-,13,TRBV7-2,TRBJ2-5,TGTGCCAGCAGTTCCGACTGGGCTGGGACCCAGTACTTC,CASSSDWAGTQYF
TRBD1,few,13,TRBV5-1,TRBJ2-3,TGCGCCAGCAGCCCCCAGGACAGGGCGACGCAGTATTTT,CASSPQDRATQYF
TRBD1,few,14,TRBV29-1,TRBJ2-7,TGCAGCGCCCGTGACGGGACAGGGTCCTACGAGCAGTACTTC,CSARDGTGSYEQYF
-,few,13,TRBV7-3,TRBJ2-1,TGTGCCAGCAGCTCAACTCGGACTGATGAGCAGTTCTTC,CASSSTRTDEQFF
TRBD1,-,14,TRBV7-9,TRBJ2-7,TGTGCCAGCAGCGGGACAGCGTTTAGCTACGAGCAGTACTTC,CASSGTAFSYEQYF
TRBD1,-,15,TRBV5-1,TRBJ2-2,TGCGCCAGCAGCATCGCCGGGACAGGGTTCGGGGAGCTGTTTTTT,CASSIAGTGFGELFF
-,-,14,TRBV12-3/TRBV12-4,TRBJ2-7,TGTGCCAACATTGATGGAGAAGACCTATACGAGCAGTACTTC,CANIDGEDLYEQYF
TRBD1,few,15,TRBV18,TRBJ2-1,TGTGCCAGCTCACCACGCGGACAGGTGGACAATGAGCAGTTCTTC,CASSPRGQVDNEQFF
-,-,15,TRBV30,TRBJ2-1,TGTGCCTGGAGTCCCCTAGCTGGGTCCTACAATGAGCAGTTCTTC,CAWSPLAGSYNEQFF
-,few,16,TRBV4-3,TRBJ2-1,TGCGCCAGCAGCCAAGAAGGGAGTTTCTCCTACAATGAGCAGTTCTTC,CASSQEGSFSYNEQFF
-,few,11,TRBV28,TRBJ2-7,TGTGCCAGCAGTTGGACTACCGAGCAGTACTTC,CASSWTTEQYF
-,-,15,TRBV4-3,TRBJ2-6,TGCGCCAGCACTTCCGATGTCTTCGGGGCCAACGTCCTGACTTTC,CASTSDVFGANVLTF
-,-,16,TRBV5-1,TRBJ1-1,TGCGCCAGCAGCCCCCCCACAGGGAGAATGAACACTGAAGCTTTCTTT,CASSPPTGRMNTEAFF
TRBD1,-,15,TRBV24-1,TRBJ2-5,TGTGCCACCAGTGATATCCAGGGGGCGGGAGAGACCCAGTACTTC,CATSDIQGAGETQYF
-,-,16,TRBV9,TRBJ2-1,TGTGCCAGCAGCGAAAACCCCCTCCTCCTTTCCTATGAGCAGTTCTTC,CASSENPLLLSYEQFF
-,-,12,TRBV29-1,TRBJ2-7,TGCAGCATCAGGACAGATACCTACGAGCAGTACTTC,CSIRTDTYEQYF
-,-,14,TRBV28,TRBJ2-7,TGTGCCAGCAGTTCCGCTGGTGGGGTATACGAGCAGTACTTC,CASSSAGGVYEQYF
-,-,16,TRBV20-1,TRBJ2-7,TGCAGTGCTAGAGATTTCGGCAGGGACGCCGGAAACGAGCAGTACTTC,CSARDFGRDAGNEQYF
-,few,15,TRBV18,TRBJ2-3,TGTGCCAGCTCACCATGGGCTCTGGAGGCAGATACGCAGTATTTT,CASSPWALEADTQYF
-,few,14,TRBV5-1,TRBJ2-7,TGCGCCAGCAGCCTTCCAGGGGTTGGGTACGAGCAGTACTTC,CASSLPGVGYEQYF
-,few,12,TRBV30,TRBJ2-5,TGTGCCTGGAGTGGCAGGAGAGAGACCCAGTACTTC,CAWSGRRETQYF
-,few,13,TRBV7-2,TRBJ2-7,TGTGCCAGCAGCTGGACGGCAGTCTACGAGCAGTACTTC,CASSWTAVYEQYF
-,many,12,TRBV7-2,TRBJ1-2,TGTGCCAGCAGTTTCTCTAATTATGGCTACACCTTC,CASSFSNYGYTF
TRBD1,-,13,TRBV10-3,TRBJ1-6,TGTGCCACCCGGGGACAGGGAGATTCACCCCTCCACTTT,CATRGQGDSPLHF
-,-,14,TRBV6-5,TRBJ2-7,TGTGCCAGCAGTTACGCCTCAGACTCCTACGAGCAGTACTTC,CASSYASDSYEQYF
-,many,16,TRBV4-2,TRBJ2-1,TGTGCCAGCAGCCAAGAGGCGCGCACTACCGACAATGAGCAGTTCTTC,CASSQEARTTDNEQFF
-,few,13,TRBV19,TRBJ1-1,TGTGCCAGTAATCGGCAAATGAACACTGAAGCTTTCTTT,CASNRQMNTEAFF
TRBD2,few,15,TRBV28,TRBJ2-3,TGTGCCAGCAGTTTCAGGCGGGGGGGCCCAGATACGCAGTATTTT,CASSFRRGGPDTQYF
-,few,8,TRBV10-3,TRBJ2-5,TGTGCCTGTGAGACCCAGTACTTC,CACETQYF
TRBD1,few,13,TRBV7-3,TRBJ2-5,TGTGCCAGCAGCCCCGACAGGGATCAGACCCAGTACTTC,CASSPDRDQTQYF
TRBD2,few,16,TRBV5-5,TRBJ2-3,TGTGCCAGCACCGCGGGGACTAGCGAGAGCACAGATACGCAGTATTTT,CASTAGTSESTDTQYF
-,many,13,TRBV11-2,TRBJ2-7,TGTGCCAGCAGCCCAAGTCATAACACCGAGCAGTACTTC,CASSPSHNTEQYF
-,few,15,TRBV4-2,TRBJ2-4,TGTGCCAGCAGCCTGCGGTACAGGGTTGGAAACATTCAGTACTTC,CASSLRYRVGNIQYF
-,once,13,TRBV7-8,TRBJ1-1,TGTGCCAGCAGCCCTCCGGGGCCACAGGGAGTGGGCTTT,CASSPPGPQGVGF
TRBD1,few,16,TRBV10-3,TRBJ1-5,TGTGCCATCAGTGCCTGGGACAGTGGGAGCAATCAGCCCCAGCATTTT,CAISAWDSGSNQPQHF
TRBD2,few,13,TRBV29-1,TRBJ2-1,TGCAGCGGGGGACTAGCGGCGCACGGTGAGCAGTTCTTC,CSGGLAAHGEQFF
-,-,13,TRBV5-4,TRBJ2-7,TGTGCCAGCAGCCGCTCGGTTGGGAACGAGCAGTACTTC,CASSRSVGNEQYF